These 5 T cell receptor beta chains were sequenced from one sample in a study of blood T cell repertoires in COVID-19. This table comes from immunoSEQ multiplex PCR, and its TCRdb copy is limited to in-frame clones, with some not included. The sample includes about 150,000 clones, about 82% of them seen just once. Input material: peripheral blood. These receptors were taken from an elderly woman with COVID-19, enrolled during active disease.

V gene TRBV15 combines with J gene TRBJ2-4; TRBD2 is a possible D gene (7 bases). This CDR3 is built from 16 residues. The V and J ends lost 1 base and 2 bases respectively, with 12 bases between them. CDR1 and CDR2 from the germline V gene are LNHNV and YYDKDF (reference sequence). CDR3 amino acids: CATSRGGGATKNIQYF. CDR3 bases: TGTGCCACCAGCAGAGGTGGGGGGGCAACCAAAAACATTCAGTACTTC.

V usage is TRBV7-9 and J usage is TRBJ1-3, with D possibly TRBD1 on 5 matching bases. The V end lost 2 bases, the J end lost 4 bases, and 12 bases lay between the germline ends. Per germline, CDR1 SEHNR and CDR2 FQNEAQ (reference sequence). There are 15 residues in the CDR3. CDR3 nucleotides: TGTGCCAGCAGCTTACAGGGCCTCCCGGGAAACACCATATATTTT. It yields the protein CASSLQGLPGNTIYF.

This clone was observed a single time. This chain links TRBV3-1 (or the pseudogene TRBV3-2) with TRBJ2-7; 7 nucleotides line up with TRBD2. CDR1 and CDR2 from the germline V gene are LGHDT and YNNKEL (reference sequence). The V gene end was trimmed by 5 bases and the J gene end by 11 bases; junction bases not matched to a gene: 12. The CDR3 spans 13 residues. CDR3 region: CASSGRGGAREYF. In DNA form, the CDR3 reads TGTGCCAGCAGCGGGCGGGGAGGGGCGAGGGAGTACTTC.

This sequence joins TRBV11-2 and TRBJ2-2; 11 bases agree with TRBD2. Germline V lookup: CDR1 SGHAT, CDR2 FQNNGV. CDR3 length: 15 residues. The trim removed 9 bases at V and 4 bases at J, leaving 7 bases unmatched. CDR3 nucleotide sequence: TGTGCCAGTAATAGCGGGAGGGCCCCCACCGGGGAGCTGTTTTTT. It encodes CASNSGRAPTGELFF.

J is TRBJ2-2 and V is TRBV27; a weak D match, TRBD1 (5 bases). Germline lookup yields CDR1 MNHEY and CDR2 SMNVEV (reference sequence). Deletions cut 5 bases from V and 7 bases from J, with 11 bases between. The CDR3 spans 13 residues. In DNA, the CDR3 is TGTGCCAGCAGTCCAGGGTTGGTCGGGGAGCTGTTTTTT. Amino acid sequence: CASSPGLVGELFF.